Here is one T cell receptor beta chain with its context. V was clipped by 10 bases and J by 4 bases; unmatched bases: 9. Germline CDR1 and CDR2: KGHDR and SFDVKD. The CDR3 runs 13 residues. The data were obtained in a study of Graves' ophthalmopathy and Graves' hyperthyroidism. RNA transcripts were the template, and TCR beta CDR3 regions were amplified from them. Scientists carried out first-round RT-PCR using HTBI primers and then a second-round multiplex PCR. Using its own MiXCR run on the multiplex PCR reads, TCRdb lists one record per CDR3 protein. Among roughly 420,000 distinct CDR3 sequences listed, over 20% were seen once.

The receptor was isolated from a woman between 18 and 29 years old with stable Graves' hyperthyroidism. The sample was peripheral blood. The chain joins TRBV24-1 to TRBJ2-7, with 7 bases matching TRBD2. CDR3 amino acids: CATQASGVYEQYF. The CDR3 DNA is TGTGCCACGCAGGCTAGCGGCGTGTACGAGCAGTACTTC.